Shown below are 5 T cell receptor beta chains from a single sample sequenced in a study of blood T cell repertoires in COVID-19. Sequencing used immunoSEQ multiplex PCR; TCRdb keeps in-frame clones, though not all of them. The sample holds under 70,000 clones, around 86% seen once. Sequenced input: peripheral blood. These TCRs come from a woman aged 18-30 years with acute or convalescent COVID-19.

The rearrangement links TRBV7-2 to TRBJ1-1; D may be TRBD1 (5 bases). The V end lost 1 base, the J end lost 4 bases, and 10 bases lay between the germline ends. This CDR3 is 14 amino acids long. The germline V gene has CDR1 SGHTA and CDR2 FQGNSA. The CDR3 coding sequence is TGTGCCAGCAGCTTAGTAAAGGGGCCCACTGAAGCTTTCTTT. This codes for CASSLVKGPTEAFF.

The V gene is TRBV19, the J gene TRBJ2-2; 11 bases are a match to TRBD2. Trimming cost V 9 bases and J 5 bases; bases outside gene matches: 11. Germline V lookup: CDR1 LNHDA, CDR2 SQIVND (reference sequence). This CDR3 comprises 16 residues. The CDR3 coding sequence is TGTGCCAGCTCCAACCCAGGGACTAGCGGAACCGGGGAGCTGTTTTTT. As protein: CASSNPGTSGTGELFF.

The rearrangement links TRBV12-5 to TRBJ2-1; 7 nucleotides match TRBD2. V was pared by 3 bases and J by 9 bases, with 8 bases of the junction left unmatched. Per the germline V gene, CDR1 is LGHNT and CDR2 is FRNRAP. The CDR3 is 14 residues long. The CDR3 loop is CASGFGGSGSEQFF. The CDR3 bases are TGTGCTAGTGGTTTCGGCGGGAGCGGAAGTGAGCAGTTCTTC.

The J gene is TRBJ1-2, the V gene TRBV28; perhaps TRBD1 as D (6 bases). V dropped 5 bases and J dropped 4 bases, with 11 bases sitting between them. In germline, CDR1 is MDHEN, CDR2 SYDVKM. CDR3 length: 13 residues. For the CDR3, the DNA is TGTGCCAGCAGTACCGGACAGATCTATGGCTACACCTTC. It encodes CASSTGQIYGYTF.

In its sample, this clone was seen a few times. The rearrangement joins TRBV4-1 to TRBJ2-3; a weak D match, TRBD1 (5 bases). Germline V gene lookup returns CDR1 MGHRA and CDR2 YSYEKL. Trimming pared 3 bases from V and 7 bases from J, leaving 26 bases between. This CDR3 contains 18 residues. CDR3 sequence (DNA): TGCGCCAGCAGCCATGTTACCCCCTTGGCGGATACAGGAAATACGCAGTATTTT. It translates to CASSHVTPLADTGNTQYF.